This TCR beta chain was identified during a study of control samples from healthy donors and cancer patients. Generated by immunoSEQ multiplex PCR, the TCRdb table keeps only in-frame clones and is missing some. The sample lists approximately 180,000 clones, approximately 94% seen once, with over 1.3% in the top ten. The CDR3 has 17 amino acids. V was clipped by 3 bases and J by 2 bases; unmatched bases: 8. Germline V gene data show CDR1 as SGDLS and CDR2 as YYNGEE. The chain employs TRBV9 and TRBJ1-5; 10 bases are shared with TRBD1. The sample taken for sequencing was blood. The receptor was derived from a woman younger than 35 in good health. The CDR3 spells CASSAGQGLAGNQPQHF. CDR3 coding DNA: TGTGCCAGCAGCGCGGGACAGGGGTTAGCTGGCAATCAGCCCCAGCATTTT. The complete variable domain, with remaining parts taken from reference TRBV9 and TRBJ1-5, reads DSGVTQTPKHLITATGQRVTLRCSPRSGDLSVYWYQQSLDQGLQFLIQYYNGEERAKGNILERFSAQQFPDLHSELNLSSLELGDSALYFCASSAGQGLAGNQPQHFGDGTRLSIL.